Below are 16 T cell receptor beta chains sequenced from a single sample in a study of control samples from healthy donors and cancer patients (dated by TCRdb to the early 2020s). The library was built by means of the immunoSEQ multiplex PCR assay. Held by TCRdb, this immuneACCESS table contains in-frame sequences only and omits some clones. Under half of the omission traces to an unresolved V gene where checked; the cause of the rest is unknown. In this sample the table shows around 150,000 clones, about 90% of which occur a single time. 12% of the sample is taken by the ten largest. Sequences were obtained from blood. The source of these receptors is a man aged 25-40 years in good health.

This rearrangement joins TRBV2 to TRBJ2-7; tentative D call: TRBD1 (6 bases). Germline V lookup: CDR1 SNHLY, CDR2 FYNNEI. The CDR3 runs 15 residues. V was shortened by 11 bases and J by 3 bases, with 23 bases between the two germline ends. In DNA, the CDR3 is TGTGCCGTCCAGGACAGCTATTCCCCTGGCTACGAGCAGTACTTC. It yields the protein CAVQDSYSPGYEQYF.

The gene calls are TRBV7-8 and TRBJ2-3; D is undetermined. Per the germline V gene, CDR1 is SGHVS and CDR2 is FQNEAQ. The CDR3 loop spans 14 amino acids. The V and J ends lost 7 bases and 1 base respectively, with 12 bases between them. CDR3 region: CASNPTLGTDTQYF. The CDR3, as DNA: TGTGCCAGCAACCCGACATTGGGCACAGATACGCAGTATTTT.

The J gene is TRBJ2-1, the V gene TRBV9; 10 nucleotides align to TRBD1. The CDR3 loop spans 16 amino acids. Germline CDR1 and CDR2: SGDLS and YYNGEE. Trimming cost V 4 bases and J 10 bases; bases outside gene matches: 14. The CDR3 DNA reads TGTGCCAGCAGCTATTTAGCCGGGACAGGGGTAAAGGAGCAGTTCTTC. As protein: CASSYLAGTGVKEQFF.

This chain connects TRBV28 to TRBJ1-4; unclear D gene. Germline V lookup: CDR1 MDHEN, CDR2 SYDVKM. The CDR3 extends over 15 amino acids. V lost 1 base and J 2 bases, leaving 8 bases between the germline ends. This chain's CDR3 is CASSLLGITNEKLFF. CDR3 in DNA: TGTGCCAGCAGTTTATTAGGGATTACTAATGAAAAACTGTTTTTT.

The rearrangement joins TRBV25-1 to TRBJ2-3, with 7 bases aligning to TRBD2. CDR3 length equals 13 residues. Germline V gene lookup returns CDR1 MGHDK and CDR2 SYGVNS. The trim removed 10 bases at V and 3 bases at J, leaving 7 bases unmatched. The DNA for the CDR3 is TGTGCCACCCGTTGGGGGGGGACAGATACGCAGTATTTT. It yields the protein CATRWGGTDTQYF.

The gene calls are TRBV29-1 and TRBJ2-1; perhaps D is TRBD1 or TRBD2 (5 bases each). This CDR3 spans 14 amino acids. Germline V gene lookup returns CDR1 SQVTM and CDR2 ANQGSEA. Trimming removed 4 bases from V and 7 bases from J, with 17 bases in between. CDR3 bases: TGCAGCGTTGGGGGGTGGGGCGGCTATAATGAGCAGTTCTTC. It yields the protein CSVGGWGGYNEQFF.

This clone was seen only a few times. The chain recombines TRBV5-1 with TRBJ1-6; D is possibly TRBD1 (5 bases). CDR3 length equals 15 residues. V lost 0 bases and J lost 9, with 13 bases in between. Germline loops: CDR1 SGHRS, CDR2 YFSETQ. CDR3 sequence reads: CASSLAQGLGSPLHF. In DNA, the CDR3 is TGCGCCAGCAGCTTGGCTCAGGGCTTGGGTTCACCCCTCCACTTT. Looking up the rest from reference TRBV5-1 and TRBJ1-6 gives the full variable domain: KAGVTQTPRYLIKTRGQQVTLSCSPISGHRSVSWYQQTPGQGLQFLFEYFSETQRNKGNFPGRFSGRQFSNSRSEMNVSTLELGDSALYLCASSLAQGLGSPLHFGNGTRLTVT.

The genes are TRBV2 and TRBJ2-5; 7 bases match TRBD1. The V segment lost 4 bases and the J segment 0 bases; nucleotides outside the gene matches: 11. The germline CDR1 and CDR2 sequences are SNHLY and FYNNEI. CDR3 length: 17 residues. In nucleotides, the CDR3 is TGTGCCAGCAGTGCAGGGGGAATTGGATTAAACCAAGAGACCCAGTACTTC. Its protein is CASSAGGIGLNQETQYF.

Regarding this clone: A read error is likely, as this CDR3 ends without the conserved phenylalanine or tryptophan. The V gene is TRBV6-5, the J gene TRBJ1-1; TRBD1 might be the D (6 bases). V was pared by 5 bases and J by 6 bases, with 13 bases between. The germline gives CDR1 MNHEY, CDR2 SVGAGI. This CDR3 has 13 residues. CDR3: CASSHNGGPEAFL. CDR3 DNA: TGTGCCAGCAGTCACAACGGGGGCCCTGAAGCTTTCCTT.

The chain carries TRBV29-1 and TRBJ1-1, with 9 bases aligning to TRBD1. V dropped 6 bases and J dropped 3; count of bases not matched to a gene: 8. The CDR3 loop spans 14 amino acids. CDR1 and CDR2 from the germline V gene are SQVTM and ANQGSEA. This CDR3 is CSVAQGAGYTEAFF. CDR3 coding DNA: TGCAGCGTCGCACAGGGGGCGGGGTACACTGAAGCTTTCTTT.

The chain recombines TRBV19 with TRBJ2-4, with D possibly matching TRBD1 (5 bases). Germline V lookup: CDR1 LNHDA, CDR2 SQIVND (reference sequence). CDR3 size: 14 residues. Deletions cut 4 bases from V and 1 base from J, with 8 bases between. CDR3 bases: TGTGCCAGTAGTAGGAAGGGGGCCAAAAACATTCAGTACTTC. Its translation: CASSRKGAKNIQYF. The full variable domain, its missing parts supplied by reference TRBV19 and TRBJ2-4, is DGGITQSPKYLFRKEGQNVTLSCEQNLNHDAMYWYRQDPGQGLRLIYYSQIVNDFQKGDIAEGYSVSREKKESFPLTVTSAQKNPTAFYLCASSRKGAKNIQYFGAGTRLSVL.

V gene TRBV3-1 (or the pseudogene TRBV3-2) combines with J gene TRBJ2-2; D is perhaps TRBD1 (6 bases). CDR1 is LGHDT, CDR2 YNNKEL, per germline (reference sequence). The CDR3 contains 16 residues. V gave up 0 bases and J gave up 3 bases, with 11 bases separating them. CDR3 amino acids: CASSQDVGAYTGELFF. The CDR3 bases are TGTGCCAGCAGCCAAGACGTGGGGGCTTACACCGGGGAGCTGTTTTTT.

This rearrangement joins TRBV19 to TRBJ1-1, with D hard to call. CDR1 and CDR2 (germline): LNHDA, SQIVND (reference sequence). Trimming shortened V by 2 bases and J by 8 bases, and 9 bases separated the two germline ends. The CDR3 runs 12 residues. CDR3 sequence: CASSIRAAEAFF. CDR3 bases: TGTGCCAGTAGTATAAGGGCGGCGGAAGCTTTCTTT.

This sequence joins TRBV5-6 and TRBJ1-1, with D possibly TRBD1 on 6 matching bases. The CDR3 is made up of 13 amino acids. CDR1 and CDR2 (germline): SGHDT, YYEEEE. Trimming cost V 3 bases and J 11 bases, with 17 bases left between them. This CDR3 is CASSSRGGLRAFF. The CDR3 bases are TGTGCCAGCAGCTCGCGTGGGGGCTTAAGGGCTTTCTTT.

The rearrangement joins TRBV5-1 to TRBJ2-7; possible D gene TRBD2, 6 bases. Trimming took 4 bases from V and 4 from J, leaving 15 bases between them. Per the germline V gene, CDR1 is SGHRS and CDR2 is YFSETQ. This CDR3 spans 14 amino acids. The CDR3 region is CASSPFPGGYEQYF. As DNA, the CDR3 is TGCGCCAGCAGCCCATTCCCTGGGGGGTACGAGCAGTACTTC.

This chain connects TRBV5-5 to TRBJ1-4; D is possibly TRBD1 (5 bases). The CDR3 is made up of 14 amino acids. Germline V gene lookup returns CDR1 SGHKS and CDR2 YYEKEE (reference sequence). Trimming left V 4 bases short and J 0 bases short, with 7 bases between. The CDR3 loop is CASSVRATNEKLFF. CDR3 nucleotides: TGTGCCAGCAGCGTCAGGGCAACTAATGAAAAACTGTTTTTT. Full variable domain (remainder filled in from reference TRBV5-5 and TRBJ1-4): DAGVTQSPTHLIKTRGQQVTLRCSPISGHKSVSWYQQVLGQGPQFIFQYYEKEERGRGNFPDRFSARQFPNYSSELNVNALLLGDSALYLCASSVRATNEKLFFGSGTQLSVL.